This is a list of T cell receptor beta chains from one sample in a study of T cell responses to AZD1222 COVID-19 vaccine. The table came from immunoSEQ multiplex PCR; TCRdb's copy has only in-frame clones and leaves some out. Found here are tens of thousands of clones, around 85% of them singletons; the top ten hold roughly 27%. The sequencing used peripheral blood, collected 28 days after the second AZD1222 dose. The receptors originated from an adult who received the AZD1222 COVID-19 vaccine. CDR3s include the opening cysteine and the closing phenylalanine or tryptophan. The order of the fields is V gene, CDR3 length, clone size, J gene, D gene, CDR3 protein, CDR3 DNA. The D gene is left open where the match is weak. Clone size, where shown, is once, few, many, or a class for clones that have expanded.

>TRBV7-2|14|.|TRBJ2-1|.
CASRNVSSYNEQFF
TGTGCCAGCAGAAACGTAAGCTCCTACAATGAGCAGTTCTTC
>TRBV10-3|15|.|TRBJ1-3|TRBD1
CAISYRGNAGNTIYF
TGTGCCATCAGTTACAGGGGTAACGCTGGAAACACCATATATTTT
>TRBV7-8|14|.|TRBJ2-3|.
CASSSLSRTDTQYF
TGTGCCAGCAGCTCTCTCTCTCGCACAGATACGCAGTATTTT
>TRBV10-3|13|.|TRBJ2-7|.
CAISEKGLYEQYF
TGTGCCATCAGTGAGAAGGGATTGTACGAGCAGTACTTC
>TRBV27|15|once|TRBJ1-2|.
CASSFSNNLIYGYTF
TGTGCCAGCAGTTTCAGCAACAACCTTATCTATGGCTACACCTTC
>TRBV30|14|.|TRBJ2-5|TRBD2
CAWSVGLALETQYF
TGTGCCTGGAGTGTCGGACTAGCGCTTGAGACCCAGTACTTC
>TRBV2|16|.|TRBJ1-6|TRBD1
CASGTFGQGRGSPLHF
TGTGCCAGCGGAACTTTCGGACAGGGGCGAGGGTCACCCCTCCACTTT
>TRBV7-8|16|.|TRBJ2-7|.
CASSYLGGSNSYEQYF
TGTGCCAGCAGCTATTTAGGGGGAAGTAACTCCTACGAGCAGTACTTC
>TRBV19|14|.|TRBJ2-7|.
CASSGQLDSYEQYF
TGTGCCAGTAGCGGACAGCTCGACTCCTACGAGCAGTACTTC
>TRBV29-1|13|.|TRBJ1-2|TRBD1
CSVAGQGNYGYTF
TGCAGCGTCGCGGGACAGGGGAACTATGGCTACACCTTC
>TRBV7-9|14|.|TRBJ1-1|.
CASSNRGLGTEAFF
TGTGCCAGCAGCAATAGGGGTTTAGGCACTGAAGCTTTCTTT
>TRBV4-3|15|few|TRBJ2-2|.
CASSQVQESRGELFF
TGCGCCAGCAGCCAAGTTCAGGAGTCCCGCGGGGAGCTGTTTTTT
>TRBV12-3/TRBV12-4|13|.|TRBJ1-2|TRBD1
CASSRGQGYGYTF
TGTGCCAGCAGTAGGGGGCAGGGCTATGGCTACACCTTC
>TRBV28|11|.|TRBJ2-7|.
CASSPGYEQYF
TGTGCCAGCAGTCCGGGTTACGAGCAGTACTTC
>TRBV7-2|18|.|TRBJ2-3|TRBD2
CASSSGGLAGGAPDTQYF
TGTGCCAGCAGCTCCGGGGGGCTAGCGGGAGGAGCGCCAGATACGCAGTATTTT
>TRBV4-3|15|.|TRBJ2-1|TRBD2
CASSPSSGRFDEQFF
TGCGCCAGCAGCCCCTCTAGCGGGAGATTCGATGAGCAGTTCTTC
>TRBV7-6|18|once|TRBJ1-2|TRBD1
CASSRTGASHRVDYGYTF
TGTGCCAGCAGCCGCACAGGGGCTAGCCACAGGGTCGACTATGGCTACACCTTC
>TRBV30|13|.|TRBJ1-1|TRBD1
CASQQGLESEAFF
TGTGCCTCTCAACAGGGGCTCGAGAGTGAAGCTTTCTTT
>TRBV28|15|.|TRBJ2-6|.
CASRPDRNGANVLTF
TGTGCCAGCAGACCGGACAGAAACGGGGCCAACGTCCTGACTTTC
>TRBV19|14|.|TRBJ2-7|.
CASSPDSNSYEQYF
TGTGCCAGTAGCCCGGACAGTAACTCCTACGAGCAGTACTTC
>TRBV4-1|14|.|TRBJ2-7|.
CASSQVSPDAEQYF
TGCGCCAGCAGCCAAGTCTCTCCCGACGCCGAGCAGTACTTC
>TRBV18|15|.|TRBJ2-7|TRBD1
CASSLTGTGGYEQYF
TGTGCCAGCTCACTGACCGGGACAGGGGGCTACGAGCAGTACTTC
>TRBV25-1|13|.|TRBJ2-7|.
CASRAGISYEQYF
TGTGCCAGCAGAGCAGGGATCTCCTACGAGCAGTACTTC
>TRBV10-3|14|.|TRBJ2-7|.
CAISDPTGHYEQYF
TGTGCCATCAGCGACCCGACAGGTCACTACGAGCAGTACTTC
>TRBV6-2/TRBV6-3|13|.|TRBJ2-7|.
CASSYASPGQQYF
TGTGCCAGCAGTTATGCATCCCCCGGGCAGCAGTACTTC
>TRBV7-2|13|.|TRBJ1-1|.
CASSTTRNTEAFF
TGTGCCAGCAGCACCACGCGGAACACTGAAGCTTTCTTT
>TRBV23-1|16|.|TRBJ2-7|TRBD1
CASSGDRFPCPYEQYF
TGCGCCAGCAGTGGGGACAGGTTCCCCTGTCCCTACGAGCAGTACTTC
>TRBV19|11|.|TRBJ2-7|.
CASGVGGEQYF
TGTGCCAGTGGCGTAGGGGGCGAGCAGTACTTC
>TRBV12-3/TRBV12-4|13|.|TRBJ1-1|.
CASSLASAGAAFF
TGTGCCAGCAGTTTAGCGTCGGCAGGGGCAGCTTTCTTT
>TRBV15|15|.|TRBJ2-5|.
CATSPPALGQETQYF
TGTGCCACCAGCCCCCCGGCCCTGGGCCAAGAGACCCAGTACTTC
>TRBV5-1|16|.|TRBJ1-3|TRBD1
CASSGTGPSSGNTIYF
TGCGCCAGCAGCGGGACAGGTCCGAGCTCTGGAAACACCATATATTTT
>TRBV23-1|15|.|TRBJ1-6|.
CASSRRGQTNSPLHF
TGCGCCAGCAGTCGCCGAGGACAGACAAATTCACCCCTCCACTTT
>TRBV5-1|15|.|TRBJ2-3|TRBD2
CASSLAGGGTDTQYF
TGCGCCAGCAGCCTAGCGGGAGGAGGGACAGATACGCAGTATTTT
>TRBV18|14|.|TRBJ1-3|.
CASSPMGRGGTIYF
TGTGCCAGCTCACCAATGGGCAGGGGCGGCACCATATATTTT
>TRBV15|14|few|TRBJ2-3|TRBD2
CATSSSGRTDTQYF
TGTGCCACCAGCTCTAGCGGGAGGACAGATACGCAGTATTTT
>TRBV10-1|13|.|TRBJ2-3|.
CASSESLGDTQYF
TGCGCCAGCAGTGAGTCACTGGGGGATACGCAGTATTTT
>TRBV9|14|.|TRBJ2-1|.
CASSVAGAVNEQFF
TGTGCCAGCAGCGTAGCGGGGGCGGTCAATGAGCAGTTCTTC
>TRBV4-1|14|.|TRBJ2-5|TRBD1
CASSQTGGRETQYF
TGCGCCAGCAGCCAAACAGGGGGCCGGGAGACCCAGTACTTC
>TRBV5-1|15|.|TRBJ2-1|TRBD2
CASSSGQTSRNEQFF
TGCGCCAGCAGCTCCGGCCAGACTAGCAGGAATGAGCAGTTCTTC
>TRBV25-1|14|few|TRBJ1-1|.
CASSDPGGTTEAFF
TGTGCCAGCAGTGACCCCGGGGGGACCACTGAAGCTTTCTTT
>TRBV27|17|.|TRBJ2-1|TRBD2
CASSLSIGLAGVFEQFF
TGTGCCAGCAGTTTATCGATAGGACTAGCGGGAGTATTTGAGCAGTTCTTC
>TRBV28|17|.|TRBJ2-1|TRBD2
CASSLSGLSGSLGEQFF
TGTGCCAGCAGTTTGAGCGGACTAAGCGGGAGTCTCGGTGAGCAGTTCTTC
>TRBV19|14|.|TRBJ2-1|.
CASRLETSYNEQFF
TGTGCCAGTAGGTTAGAGACTTCCTACAATGAGCAGTTCTTC
>TRBV5-1|15|.|TRBJ2-3|.
CASSLADGRTDTQYF
TGCGCCAGCAGCTTGGCCGACGGCAGAACAGATACGCAGTATTTT
>TRBV19|12|.|TRBJ1-1|.
CASSIVRGRAFF
TGTGCCAGTAGTATAGTTCGAGGGAGGGCTTTCTTT